The 7 T cell receptor beta chains reported below all come from one sample, sequenced in a study of blood T cell repertoires in COVID-19. Assay used: immunoSEQ multiplex PCR; TCRdb lists only in-frame clones, some missing. The sample has approximately 200,000 clones, 85% to 90% seen once; the top ten hold roughly 3%. Sequenced: peripheral blood. The receptors shown here come from a man younger than 45 with COVID-19, enrolled during active disease.

The V gene is TRBV7-8, the J gene TRBJ1-6; 7 bases are a match to TRBD1. This CDR3 is 14 amino acids long. Trimming removed 1 base from V and 15 bases from J; junction bases left unmatched: 9. In germline, CDR1 is SGHVS, CDR2 FQNEAQ. In DNA, the CDR3 is TGTGCCAGCAGCTTAGGCAGTGCAGGGGGGCTCCTCCACTTT. Translating it yields CASSLGSAGGLLHF.

J is TRBJ2-7 and V is TRBV12-3 or TRBV12-4; D is ambiguous. V was shortened by 4 bases and J by 5 bases, with 12 bases between the two germline ends. This CDR3 has 13 residues. The chain's CDR3 is CASSSRQVHEQYF. The CDR3 DNA sequence: TGTGCCAGCAGTTCCCGGCAGGTCCACGAGCAGTACTTC.

The chain employs TRBV3-1 (or the pseudogene TRBV3-2) and TRBJ2-7, with D possibly matching TRBD1 (5 bases). Germline V CDR1 and CDR2: LGHDT, YNNKEL (reference sequence). This CDR3 is built from 15 residues. The ends were cut back, 5 bases at V and 1 base at J, with 15 bases in the middle. This chain's CDR3 is CASSVYLAGSYEQYF. The CDR3 DNA follows: TGTGCCAGCAGCGTTTATTTGGCAGGGTCCTACGAGCAGTACTTC.

This chain connects TRBV7-3 to TRBJ1-1; D unclear. Trimming removed 1 base from V and 0 bases from J, with 12 bases in between. Germline V CDR1 and CDR2: SGHTA, FQGTGA. The CDR3 consists of 16 residues. The CDR3 reads CASSLMGRSVNTEAFF. CDR3 in DNA: TGTGCCAGCAGCTTAATGGGCAGATCAGTGAACACTGAAGCTTTCTTT.

This sequence joins TRBV11-3 and TRBJ2-7, with D perhaps TRBD1 (6 bases). Germline loops: CDR1 SGHNT, CDR2 YENEEA. V dropped 4 bases and J dropped 3 bases, with 16 bases sitting between them. The CDR3 has 15 residues. The CDR3 here is CASSSGQPWSYEQYF. The CDR3 DNA follows: TGTGCCAGCAGCTCCGGACAGCCTTGGAGCTACGAGCAGTACTTC.

This clone turned up a few times. The chain has TRBV3-1 (or the pseudogene TRBV3-2) and TRBJ2-7; 7 bases align to TRBD1. V was pared by 4 bases and J by 6 bases, with 3 bases of the junction left unmatched. Germline V gene lookup returns CDR1 LGHDT and CDR2 YNNKEL (reference sequence). CDR3 length: 12 residues. CDR3 amino acids: CASSPNRGEQYF. DNA for the CDR3: TGTGCCAGCAGCCCGAACAGGGGCGAGCAGTACTTC.

The chain uses TRBV11-3 and TRBJ1-1, with D possibly being TRBD1 (5 bases). The V and J ends lost 5 bases and 5 bases respectively, with 21 bases between them. The CDR3 is made up of 16 amino acids. Germline V gives CDR1 SGHNT, CDR2 YENEEA. DNA of the CDR3: TGTGCCAGCAGCCCTGGAGGTATGGGGGGATGGACTGAAGCTTTCTTT. This encodes CASSPGGMGGWTEAFF.